Each of the 4 T cell receptor beta chains below was sequenced from the same sample in a study of blood T cell repertoires in COVID-19. The data were produced by immunoSEQ multiplex PCR, yet TCRdb's version contains in-frame clones alone and is incomplete. The repertoire holds about 350,000 clones, with roughly 87% as singletons. The material sequenced was peripheral blood. These receptor sequences come from a woman aged 55 to 70 with COVID-19, enrolled during active disease.

A remark on this clone: The sample carries other DNA sequences with the same CDR3. Here the CDR3 reads CASSLGQANTEAFF. DNA of the CDR3: TGTGCCAGCAGTTTAGGACAGGCGAACACTGAAGCTTTCTTT. The chain combines TRBV5-6 with TRBJ1-1, with 7 nucleotides matching TRBD1. CDR3 size: 14 residues. Germline V gene lookup returns CDR1 SGHDT and CDR2 YYEEEE. The ends lost 5 bases at V and 1 base at J; junction bases unmatched: 5. The full variable domain, with the rest looked up from reference TRBV5-6 and TRBJ1-1, is DAGVTQSPTHLIKTRGQQVTLRCSPKSGHDTVSWYQQALGQGPQFIFQYYEEEERQRGNFPDRFSGHQFPNYSSELNVNALLLGDSALYLCASSLGQANTEAFFGQGTRLTVV.

The rearrangement links TRBV7-3 to TRBJ2-1, with D possibly TRBD2 on 5 matching bases. CDR3 size: 12 residues. Germline CDR1 SGHTA, CDR2 FQGTGA. Trimming pared 6 bases from V and 9 bases from J, leaving 12 bases between. The CDR3 DNA reads as TGTGCCAGCAGGGGCACCCGGGGTGAGCAGTTCTTC. Translated: CASRGTRGEQFF. Based on the CDR3 plus reference TRBV7-3 and TRBJ2-1, the full variable domain is GAGVSQTPSNKVTEKGKYVELRCDPISGHTALYWYRQSLGQGPEFLIYFQGTGAADDSGLPNDRFFAVRPEGSVSTLKIQRTERGDSAVYLCASRGTRGEQFFGPGTRLTVL.

This sequence joins TRBV10-3 and TRBJ1-1, with a possible D match to TRBD1 (6 bases). This CDR3 is built from 15 residues. CDR1 is ENHRY and CDR2 is SYGVKD in the germline V gene. Trimming left V 10 bases short and J 4 bases short, with 22 bases between. Written as DNA, the CDR3 is TGTGCCACCCAGGGGATGGGGACCAGCGGCACTGAAGCTTTCTTT. The encoded protein is CATQGMGTSGTEAFF.

V and J are TRBV20-1 and TRBJ1-1; D perhaps matches TRBD1 (6 bases). Germline V gene sequence: CDR1 DFQATT, CDR2 SNEGSKA (reference sequence). Trimming shortened V by 3 bases and J by 7 bases, and 15 bases separated the two germline ends. The CDR3 extends over 13 amino acids. The CDR3 spells CSASYGGRGEAFF. Written as DNA, the CDR3 is TGCAGTGCTAGTTATGGGGGCAGGGGTGAAGCTTTCTTT.